The T cell receptor (beta chain) under discussion was sequenced for a study of T-cell reconstitution after alpha-beta-depleted transplantation in children. Study-wide results and caveats: Surviving recipient cells, namely T cells and thymic progenitors, were the source of high day-60 TCRbeta diversity in some patients.

About this clonotype: As yet, its antigen is unknown.

Unique molecular identifiers featured in how the TCRbeta library was prepared. TCRdb independently ran MiXCR on the PCR reads; one entry per CDR3 protein. The sample shows about 440,000 distinct CDR3 sequences, approximately 41% of them seen only once. This CDR3 comprises 15 residues. Germline CDR1 is MGHRA and CDR2 is YSYEKL. Trimming stripped 3 bases from V and 1 base from J, with 12 bases between. The origin of this receptor is a girl aged 2 to 10 with aplastic anemia, due to receive a stem cell transplant. This specimen was PBMCs, taken before TCRalphabeta/CD19-depleted stem cell transplant. V and J are TRBV4-1 and TRBJ2-5; D is possibly TRBD1 or TRBD2 (5 bases each). CDR3 nucleotides: TGCGCCAGCAGCCAGGTGGGGGAACTCCAAGAGACCCAGTACTTC. Translated, it gives CASSQVGELQETQYF.